This TCR beta chain comes out of a study of T cell repertoires in cytomegalovirus infection. Across the whole study: Based on public TCR beta signatures, there were indications of CMV infection and of a matching HLA type.

This clonotype was seen a handful of times. The antigen is not known. A single record per CDR3 protein comes from TCRdb applying MiXCR to the reads. Of 350,000 to 550,000 distinct CDR3 sequences in the sample, 25% to 40% were seen once. Study-level results: Using cumulative public TCR beta family frequency, the authors identified those who carried CMV together with the relevant HLA. It was HLA-C-restricted CMV-specific TCR beta clonotypes that dominated the response ex vivo.

There are 16 residues in the CDR3. Germline V gene lookup returns CDR1 MNHEY and CDR2 SVGAGI. With V trimmed by 6 bases and J by 2 bases, 13 bases remained unmatched. This TCR came from a human donor in good health (CMV status not recorded). Some clones in this sample may be carry-over from other donors' samples. The chain has TRBV6-5 and TRBJ2-7; 7 nucleotides align to TRBD1. The specimen sequenced was PBMCs. The CDR3 is CASRAVQGPPPYEQYF. CDR3 bases: TGTGCCAGCAGGGCAGTACAGGGGCCGCCCCCCTACGAGCAGTACTTC.